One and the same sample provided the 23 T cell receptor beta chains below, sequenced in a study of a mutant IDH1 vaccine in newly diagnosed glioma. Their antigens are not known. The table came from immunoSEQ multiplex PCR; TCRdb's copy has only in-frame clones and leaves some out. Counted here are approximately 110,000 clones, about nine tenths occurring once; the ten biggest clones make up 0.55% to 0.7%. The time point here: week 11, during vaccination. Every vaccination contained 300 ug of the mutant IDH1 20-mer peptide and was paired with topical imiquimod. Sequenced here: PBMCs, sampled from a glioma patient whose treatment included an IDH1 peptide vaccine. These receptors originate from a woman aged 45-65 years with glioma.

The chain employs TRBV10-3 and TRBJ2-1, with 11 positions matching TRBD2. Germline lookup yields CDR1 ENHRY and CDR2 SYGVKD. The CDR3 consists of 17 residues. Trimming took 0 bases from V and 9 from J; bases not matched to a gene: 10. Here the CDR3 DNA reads TGTGCCATCAGTGAGTCCGAGGTGCTAGCGGGAGGTTCTGAGCAGTTCTTC. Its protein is CAISESEVLAGGSEQFF.

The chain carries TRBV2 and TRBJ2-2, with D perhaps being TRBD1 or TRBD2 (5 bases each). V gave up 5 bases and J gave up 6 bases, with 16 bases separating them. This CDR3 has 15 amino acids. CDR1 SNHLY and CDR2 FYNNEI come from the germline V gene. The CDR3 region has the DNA TGTGCCAGCAGTCGGGGACGCACCTTATCCGGGGAGCTGTTTTTT. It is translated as CASSRGRTLSGELFF.

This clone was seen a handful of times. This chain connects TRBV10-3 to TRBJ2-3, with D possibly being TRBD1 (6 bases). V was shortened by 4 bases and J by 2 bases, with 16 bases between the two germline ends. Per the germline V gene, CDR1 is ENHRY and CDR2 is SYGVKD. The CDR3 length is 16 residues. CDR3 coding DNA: TGTGCCATCAGTGGAGGGGGAGACAGGTCCACAGATACGCAGTATTTT. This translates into CAISGGGDRSTDTQYF.

CDR3: CASSLDPKFGYGYTF. Here the CDR3 DNA reads TGTGCCAGCAGTTTAGACCCCAAGTTCGGCTATGGCTACACCTTC. This chain joins TRBV27 and TRBJ1-2, with D unresolved. CDR1 and CDR2 from the germline V gene are MNHEY and SMNVEV (reference sequence). The length of the CDR3 is 15 residues. Between the trimmed V and J ends, which lost 2 bases and 4 bases, there was a span of 14 bases.

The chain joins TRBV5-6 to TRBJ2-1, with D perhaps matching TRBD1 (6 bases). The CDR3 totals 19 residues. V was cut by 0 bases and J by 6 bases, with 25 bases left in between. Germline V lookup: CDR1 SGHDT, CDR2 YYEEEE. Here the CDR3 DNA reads TGTGCCAGCAGCTTGGGAAGGGGTCTAGCTCGAGAGGGGGTCAATGAGCAGTTCTTC. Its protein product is CASSLGRGLAREGVNEQFF.

The CDR3 reads CASSQESGRYTGELFF. CDR3 DNA sequence: TGCGCCAGCAGCCAAGAGAGCGGGAGATACACCGGGGAGCTGTTTTTT. The chain recombines TRBV4-1 with TRBJ2-2; 8 nucleotides align to TRBD2. The ends lost 0 bases at V and 3 bases at J; junction bases unmatched: 3. There are 16 residues in the CDR3. Germline CDR1 reads MGHRA; CDR2 reads YSYEKL.

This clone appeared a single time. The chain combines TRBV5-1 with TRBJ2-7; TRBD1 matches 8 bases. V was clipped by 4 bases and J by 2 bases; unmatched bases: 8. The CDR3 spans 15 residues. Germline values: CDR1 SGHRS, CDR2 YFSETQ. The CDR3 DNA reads TGCGCCAGCAGCGTAGACAGGGGTCGAACCTACGAGCAGTACTTC. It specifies CASSVDRGRTYEQYF. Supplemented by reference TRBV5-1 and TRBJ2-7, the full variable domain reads KAGVTQTPRYLIKTRGQQVTLSCSPISGHRSVSWYQQTPGQGLQFLFEYFSETQRNKGNFPGRFSGRQFSNSRSEMNVSTLELGDSALYLCASSVDRGRTYEQYFGPGTRLTVT.

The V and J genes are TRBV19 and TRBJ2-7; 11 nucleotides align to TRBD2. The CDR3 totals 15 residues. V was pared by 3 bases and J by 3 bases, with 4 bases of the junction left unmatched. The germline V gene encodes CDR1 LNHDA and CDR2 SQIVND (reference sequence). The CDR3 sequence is CASSIASGRFYEQYF. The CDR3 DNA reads TGTGCCAGTAGTATCGCTAGCGGGAGGTTCTACGAGCAGTACTTC.

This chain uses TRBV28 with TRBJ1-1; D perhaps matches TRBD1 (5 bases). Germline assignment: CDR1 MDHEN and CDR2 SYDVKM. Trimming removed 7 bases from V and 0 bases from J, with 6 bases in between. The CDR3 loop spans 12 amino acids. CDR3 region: CASMGLNTEAFF. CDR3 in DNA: TGTGCCAGCATGGGGCTGAACACTGAAGCTTTCTTT.

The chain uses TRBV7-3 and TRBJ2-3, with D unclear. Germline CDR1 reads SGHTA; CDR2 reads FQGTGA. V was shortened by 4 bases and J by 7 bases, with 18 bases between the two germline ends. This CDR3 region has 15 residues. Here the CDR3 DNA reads TGTGCCAGCAGCTCTATTCCGGGCCAGAGGAATACGCAGTATTTT. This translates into CASSSIPGQRNTQYF.

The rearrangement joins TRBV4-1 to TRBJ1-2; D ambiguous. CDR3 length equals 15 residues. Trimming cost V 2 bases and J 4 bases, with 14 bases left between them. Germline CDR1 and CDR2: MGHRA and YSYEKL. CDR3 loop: CASSQSTALFYGYTF. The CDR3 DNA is TGCGCCAGCAGCCAATCGACCGCCCTTTTCTATGGCTACACCTTC.

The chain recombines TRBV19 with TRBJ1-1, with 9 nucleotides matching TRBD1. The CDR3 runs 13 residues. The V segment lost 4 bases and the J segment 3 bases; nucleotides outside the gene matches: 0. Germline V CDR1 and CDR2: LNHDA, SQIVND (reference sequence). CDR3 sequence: CASSRDRDTEAFF. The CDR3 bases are TGTGCCAGTAGTAGGGACAGGGACACTGAAGCTTTCTTT. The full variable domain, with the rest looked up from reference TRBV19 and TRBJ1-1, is DGGITQSPKYLFRKEGQNVTLSCEQNLNHDAMYWYRQDPGQGLRLIYYSQIVNDFQKGDIAEGYSVSREKKESFPLTVTSAQKNPTAFYLCASSRDRDTEAFFGQGTRLTVV.

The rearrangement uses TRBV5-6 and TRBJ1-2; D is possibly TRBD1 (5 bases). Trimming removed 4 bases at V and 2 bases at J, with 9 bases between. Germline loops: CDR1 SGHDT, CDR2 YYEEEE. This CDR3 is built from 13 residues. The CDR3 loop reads CASSLWGNYGYTF. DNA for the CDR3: TGTGCCAGCAGCCTTTGGGGGAACTATGGCTACACCTTC. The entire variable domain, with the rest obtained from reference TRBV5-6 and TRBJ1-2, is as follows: DAGVTQSPTHLIKTRGQQVTLRCSPKSGHDTVSWYQQALGQGPQFIFQYYEEEERQRGNFPDRFSGHQFPNYSSELNVNALLLGDSALYLCASSLWGNYGYTFGSGTRLTVV.

The CDR3 loop is CASRLGQGASGANVLTF. In DNA, the CDR3 is TGTGCCAGCAGACTCGGACAGGGGGCGTCGGGGGCCAACGTCCTGACTTTC. The chain joins TRBV2 to TRBJ2-6; 11 positions match TRBD1. The CDR3 extends over 17 amino acids. Germline CDR1 SNHLY, CDR2 FYNNEI. The trim removed 6 bases at V and 4 bases at J, leaving 8 bases unmatched. Looking up the rest from reference TRBV2 and TRBJ2-6 gives the full variable domain: EPEVTQTPSHQVTQMGQEVILRCVPISNHLYFYWYRQILGQKVEFLVSFYNNEISEKSEIFDDQFSVERPDGSNFTLKIRSTKLEDSAMYFCASRLGQGASGANVLTFGAGSRLTVL.

CDR3 sequence: CASSLPSTGLNYGYTF. CDR3 DNA sequence: TGTGCCAGTAGTCTTCCTTCGACAGGGCTTAACTATGGCTACACCTTC. The chain uses TRBV19 and TRBJ1-2, with TRBD1 matching over 7 bases. V trimming: 5 bases; J trimming: 1 base; junction bases outside the gene matches: 10. The CDR3 contains 16 residues. CDR1 and CDR2 (germline): LNHDA, SQIVND (reference sequence).

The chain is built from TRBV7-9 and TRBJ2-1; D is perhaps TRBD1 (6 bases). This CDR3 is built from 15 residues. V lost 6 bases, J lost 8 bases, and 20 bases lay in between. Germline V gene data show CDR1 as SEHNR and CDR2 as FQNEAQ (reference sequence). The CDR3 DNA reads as TGTGCCAGCAGTTCCCCCCGGGCAGGGGCACATGAGCAGTTCTTC. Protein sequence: CASSSPRAGAHEQFF.

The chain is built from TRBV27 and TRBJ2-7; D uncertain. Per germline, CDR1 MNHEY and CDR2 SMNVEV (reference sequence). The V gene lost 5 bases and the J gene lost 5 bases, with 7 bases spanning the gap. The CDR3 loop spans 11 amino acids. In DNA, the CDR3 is TGTGCCAGCAGTCGAGTCAACGAGCAGTACTTC. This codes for CASSRVNEQYF.

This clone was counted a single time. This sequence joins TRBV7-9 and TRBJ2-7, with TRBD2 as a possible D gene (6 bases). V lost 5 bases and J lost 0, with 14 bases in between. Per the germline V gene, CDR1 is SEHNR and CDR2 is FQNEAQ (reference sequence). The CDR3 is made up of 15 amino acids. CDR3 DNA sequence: TGTGCCAGCAGCCCCCGGGACTTAAGCTCCTACGAGCAGTACTTC. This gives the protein CASSPRDLSSYEQYF.

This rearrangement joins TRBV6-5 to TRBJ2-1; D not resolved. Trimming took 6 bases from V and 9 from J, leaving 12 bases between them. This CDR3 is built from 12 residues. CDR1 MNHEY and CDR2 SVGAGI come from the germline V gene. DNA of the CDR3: TGTGCCAGCAGCTCCCGTACGATTGAGCAGTTCTTC. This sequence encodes CASSSRTIEQFF.

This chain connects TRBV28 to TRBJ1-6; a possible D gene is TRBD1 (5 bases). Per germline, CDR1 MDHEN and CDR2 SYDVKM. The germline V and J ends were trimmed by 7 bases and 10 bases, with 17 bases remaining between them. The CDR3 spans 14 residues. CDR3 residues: CASNLFRDGSPLHF. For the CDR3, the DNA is TGTGCCAGCAACTTGTTCAGGGACGGCTCACCCCTCCACTTT.

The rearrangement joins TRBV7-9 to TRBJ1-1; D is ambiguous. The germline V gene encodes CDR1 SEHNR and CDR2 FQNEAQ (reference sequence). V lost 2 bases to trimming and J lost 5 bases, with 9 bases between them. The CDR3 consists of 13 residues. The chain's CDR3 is CASSLKRETEAFF. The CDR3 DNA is TGTGCCAGCAGCTTAAAGAGGGAAACTGAAGCTTTCTTT. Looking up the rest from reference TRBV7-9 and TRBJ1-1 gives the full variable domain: DTGVSQNPRHKITKRGQNVTFRCDPISEHNRLYWYRQTLGQGPEFLTYFQNEAQLEKSRLLSDRFSAERPKGSFSTLEIQRTEQGDSAMYLCASSLKRETEAFFGQGTRLTVV.

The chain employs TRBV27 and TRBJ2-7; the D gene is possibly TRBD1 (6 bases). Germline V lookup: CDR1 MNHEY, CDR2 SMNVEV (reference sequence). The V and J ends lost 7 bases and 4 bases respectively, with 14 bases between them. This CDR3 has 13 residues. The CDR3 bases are TGTGCCAGCACCTCCCTGGACAGTTACGAGCAGTACTTC. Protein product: CASTSLDSYEQYF.

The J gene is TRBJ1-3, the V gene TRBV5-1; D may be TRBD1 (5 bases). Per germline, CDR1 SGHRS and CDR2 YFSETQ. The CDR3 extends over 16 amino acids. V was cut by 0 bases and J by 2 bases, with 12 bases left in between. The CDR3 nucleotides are TGCGCCAGCAGCTTGGCCACGGGGCGAACTGGAAACACCATATATTTT. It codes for CASSLATGRTGNTIYF.